Presented here are 4 T cell receptor beta chains from one specimen sequenced in a study of cytotoxic CD8 clonotypes in ibrutinib-treated CLL. Data came from immunoSEQ multiplex PCR; TCRdb stores just in-frame clones and leaves some out. The data contain about 140,000 clones, 80% of them seen just once; the ten biggest clones take up less than 9%. The input for sequencing was PBMCs, taken after 36 months of ibrutinib treatment. The receptor set was obtained from a human donor with chronic lymphocytic leukemia.

This CDR3 is CASSEALISGNTIYF. DNA of the CDR3: TGTGCCAGCAGTGAAGCACTGATTTCTGGAAACACCATATATTTT. The J gene is TRBJ1-3, the V gene TRBV2; D is ambiguous. V was pared by 0 bases and J by 1 base, with 7 bases between. Germline V gene data show CDR1 as SNHLY and CDR2 as FYNNEI. The CDR3 is 15 amino acids.

This sequence joins TRBV28 and TRBJ2-1, with D unresolved. Germline CDR1 and CDR2: MDHEN and SYDVKM. The germline V and J ends were trimmed by 1 base and 9 bases, with 7 bases remaining between them. The CDR3 extends over 12 amino acids. The CDR3 region is CASSLSASEQFF. The CDR3 region has the DNA TGTGCCAGCAGTTTATCAGCGTCTGAGCAGTTCTTC.

The chain has TRBV5-6 and TRBJ2-7, with TRBD2 as a possible D gene (6 bases). Per the germline V gene, CDR1 is SGHDT and CDR2 is YYEEEE. V was shortened by 0 bases and J by 3 bases, with 10 bases between the two germline ends. The CDR3 is made up of 14 amino acids. The CDR3 DNA follows: TGTGCCAGCAGCTTGGTCGGGAGTCACTACGAGCAGTACTTC. It specifies CASSLVGSHYEQYF.

This clone has just one count. The rearrangement joins TRBV11-2 to TRBJ1-2; D call uncertain. The CDR3 loop spans 13 amino acids. CDR1 SGHAT and CDR2 FQNNGV come from the germline V gene. V lost 1 base, J lost 4 bases, and 7 bases lay in between. Here the CDR3 DNA reads TGTGCCAGCAGCTTAGCTTTAGCCTATGGCTACACCTTC. Amino acids: CASSLALAYGYTF.